This passage covers 5 T cell receptor beta chains from one sample sequenced in a study of T cell responses to AZD1222 COVID-19 vaccine. Profiled with immunoSEQ multiplex PCR; TCRdb holds only in-frame clones, not every one. The sample consists of more than 100,000 clones, just over 85% of them appearing once. The source material was peripheral blood, sampled on day 0 of AZD1222 vaccination. These TCRs come from an adult in good health.

This sequence joins TRBV27 and TRBJ2-7; D gene ambiguous. Per germline, CDR1 MNHEY and CDR2 SMNVEV (reference sequence). The V end was cut by 7 bases, the J end by 0 bases, with 13 bases between. CDR3 length equals 14 residues. This CDR3 is CASKLDGPSYEQYF. CDR3 bases: TGTGCCAGCAAACTGGACGGACCCTCCTACGAGCAGTACTTC.

The rearrangement links TRBV5-4 to TRBJ2-3; perhaps TRBD2 as D (6 bases). The CDR3 covers 18 residues. Trimming pared 0 bases from V and 0 bases from J, leaving 17 bases between. The germline V gene encodes CDR1 SGHNT and CDR2 YYREEE (reference sequence). The CDR3, as DNA: TGTGCCAGCAGCTTGGCCGGGGTGCGGGGCTCTAGCACAGATACGCAGTATTTT. It is translated as CASSLAGVRGSSTDTQYF.

This chain uses TRBV19 with TRBJ1-4, with 12 positions matching TRBD1. Per germline, CDR1 LNHDA and CDR2 SQIVND (reference sequence). CDR3 length equals 15 residues. V was pared by 6 bases and J by 8 bases, with 7 bases of the junction left unmatched. The CDR3 region has the DNA TGTGCCAGTAGGATCCCCGGGACAGGGGGCGAAAAACTGTTTTTT. Its translation: CASRIPGTGGEKLFF.

The chain couples TRBV4-1 to TRBJ1-2; D may be TRBD1 (6 bases). The V gene's germline CDR1 is MGHRA and CDR2 YSYEKL. The length of the CDR3 is 15 residues. The ends were cut back, 1 base at V and 0 bases at J, with 9 bases in the middle. CDR3 protein: CASSQAQGPNYGYTF. For the CDR3, the DNA is TGCGCCAGCAGCCAAGCACAGGGACCTAACTATGGCTACACCTTC.

The chain employs TRBV18 and TRBJ1-5; unclear D gene. V shed 6 bases and J shed 7 bases, with 19 bases lying between them. The CDR3 has 15 residues. In germline, CDR1 is KGHSH, CDR2 LQKENI. The CDR3 DNA reads TGTGCCAGCTCGACCGACCCAGCGCGGGAACAGCCCCAGCATTTT. It is translated as CASSTDPAREQPQHF.